This entry describes one T cell receptor (beta chain). As yet, its antigen is unknown. The entry originates in a study of Ad26.COV2.S vaccination and SARS-CoV-2 variants. Whole-study context: Donor was one of the participants in the Ad26.COV2.S arm of the COV1001 trial. The study, taken as a whole, reports: Spike-specific TCR breadth was greater in vaccine than placebo recipients.

The data were produced by immunoSEQ multiplex PCR, yet TCRdb's version contains in-frame clones alone and is incomplete. The profile shows 380,000 or so clones, 83% of them singletons. Treatment reported: some 20 received Ad26.COV2.S at low or high dose, single or two shots; roughly five received placebo; per-sample allocation not given. Specimen acquisition occurred on day 63 following the initial vaccine or placebo injection. Boston hosted the donor, who was an adult aged 18-55 years. This CDR3 is built from 12 residues. Trimming left V 7 bases short and J 7 bases short, with 16 bases between. The germline gives CDR1 SQVTM, CDR2 ANQGSEA.

The sequences come from peripheral blood, collected in a trial of Ad26.COV2.S vaccine versus placebo. This receptor was taken from a person between 18 and 59 years old who received the Ad26.COV2.S COVID-19 vaccine or a placebo. This rearrangement joins TRBV29-1 to TRBJ1-2; D is undetermined. CDR3 sequence: CSASWEGGGYTF. Here the CDR3 DNA reads TGCAGCGCGTCATGGGAGGGCGGTGGCTACACCTTC.